The text below deals with one T cell receptor beta chain. The antigen remains unidentified. The germline gene is not matched at one end of the junction; a read error may be the cause. The data belong to a study of post-analysis software for immune sequencing data. Study conclusions and caveats: Controls significantly exceeded multiple sclerosis patients in normalized Chao1 diversity. Elevated frequency relative to controls characterized several TRBV segments in patients, TRBV5-6, TRBV5-1 and TRBV20-1 among them. When the samples were clustered directly with F measure, those that had been prepared in the same batch showed strong co-clustering.

The CDR3 has 18 amino acids. Germline V gene sequence: CDR1 MDHEN, CDR2 SYDVKM. Researchers reported that TCR beta cDNA libraries carried unique molecular identifiers. TCRdb re-analysed the PCR reads in MiXCR, keeping a single row per CDR3 protein. The sample holds roughly 150,000 distinct CDR3 sequences; roughly 40% are singletons and the top ten take 28%. The rearrangement joins TRBV28 to TRBJ2-7; 13 bases match TRBD2. The specimen comprised blood, sampled after autologous hematopoietic stem cell transplantation. This clonotype was obtained from a girl aged 5-17 years with multiple sclerosis. CDR3 nucleotide sequence: TGTGCCGGCAGTTCACCAACTAGCGGGAGGGATAACCCCTACGAGCAGTACTTC. It yields the protein CAGSSPTSGRDNPYEQYF.